One sample yielded the 23 T cell receptor beta chains listed below, sequenced in a study of blood T cell repertoires in COVID-19. Profiling relied on immunoSEQ multiplex PCR, and the TCRdb table lists in-frame clones only, not all of them. The table lists around 230,000 clones, around 85% of them singletons. The specimen was peripheral blood. Every receptor here comes from a man in his forties or fifties with acute or convalescent COVID-19.

This chain uses TRBV4-1 with TRBJ2-4; tentative D call: TRBD1 (6 bases). With 4 bases removed from V and 0 bases from J, the gap between germline ends came to 19 bases. Germline values: CDR1 MGHRA, CDR2 YSYEKL. This CDR3 comprises 18 residues. The CDR3 nucleotides are TGCGCCAGCAGCCTCCGGGACAACTCCGTGTTAGCCAAAAACATTCAGTACTTC. As protein: CASSLRDNSVLAKNIQYF.

The chain links TRBV11-1 to TRBJ2-7, with 12 bases fitting TRBD2. The J segment lost 4 bases and the V segment lost 4 bases, leaving 5 bases of the junction unmatched. This CDR3 is 15 amino acids long. Germline CDR1 SGHAT, CDR2 FQDESV (reference sequence). CDR3 bases: TGTGCCAGCAGCTATACTAGCGGGAGGACTTACGAGCAGTACTTC. Amino acids: CASSYTSGRTYEQYF.

This CDR3 reads CASSLLASGGPVEETQYF. Written as DNA, the CDR3 is TGTGCCAGCAGCTTACTGGCTAGCGGGGGGCCGGTGGAGGAGACCCAGTACTTC. The V gene is TRBV7-8, the J gene TRBJ2-5; 11 nucleotides agree with TRBD2. CDR3 length: 18 residues. Looked up from germline, CDR1 is SGHVS and CDR2 is FQNEAQ. Losses at the gene ends were 2 bases for V and 5 bases for J; bases not matched to a gene: 13.

The chain uses TRBV4-2 and TRBJ1-4, with 8 bases that match TRBD1. The trim removed 1 base at V and 1 base at J, leaving 5 bases unmatched. This CDR3 is built from 17 residues. The germline V gene has CDR1 LGHNA and CDR2 YNFKEQ. Written as DNA, the CDR3 is TGTGCCAGCAGCCAAGCGGGACAGGCTGGAACTAATGAAAAACTGTTTTTT. Protein sequence: CASSQAGQAGTNEKLFF.

The chain recombines TRBV4-1 with TRBJ1-5, with TRBD1 identical over 7 bases. V shed 4 bases, J shed 7 bases, and the junction held 7 bases outside the gene matches. CDR3 length equals 14 residues. CDR1 is MGHRA and CDR2 is YSYEKL in the germline V gene. In DNA, the CDR3 is TGCGCCAGCAGCCTTAACAGGGGATGGCAGCCCCAGCATTTT. This encodes CASSLNRGWQPQHF.

The chain recombines TRBV7-6 with TRBJ2-1; no clear D gene. This CDR3 is built from 16 residues. Deletions cut 1 base from V and 3 bases from J, with 13 bases between. CDR1 and CDR2 (germline): SGHVS, FNYEAQ. As DNA, the CDR3 is TGTGCCAGCAGCTTAGTGGCTAACCTAGACTACAATGAGCAGTTCTTC. As protein: CASSLVANLDYNEQFF.

V and J are TRBV19 and TRBJ1-4, with 10 bases aligning to TRBD1. The CDR3 totals 15 residues. Looked up from germline, CDR1 is LNHDA and CDR2 is SQIVND (reference sequence). Trimming at V came to 4 bases and at J to 8 bases, leaving 7 bases not matched to a gene. CDR3 DNA sequence: TGTGCCAGTAGTACCGGGACAGGGGAAGGCGAAAAACTGTTTTTT. Translating gives CASSTGTGEGEKLFF.

The rearrangement uses TRBV19 and TRBJ2-5; weak D call: TRBD2 (6 bases). Trimming removed 3 bases at V and 3 bases at J, with 17 bases between. The germline V gene encodes CDR1 LNHDA and CDR2 SQIVND (reference sequence). The CDR3 is 16 amino acids. The CDR3 region is CASSIGFGAGKETQYF. The CDR3 DNA reads as TGTGCCAGTAGTATCGGTTTCGGGGCGGGGAAAGAGACCCAGTACTTC.

The chain links TRBV30 to TRBJ2-6; D is perhaps TRBD1 (6 bases). Trimming left V 2 bases short and J 2 bases short, with 10 bases between. CDR1 and CDR2 (germline): GTSNPN, SVGIG (reference sequence). The CDR3 spans 15 residues. CDR3 nucleotides: TGTGCCTGGAGTCGCGGACAGCCTGGGGCCAACGTCCTGACTTTC. It yields the protein CAWSRGQPGANVLTF.

The chain carries TRBV28 and TRBJ2-5; 7 bases line up with TRBD2. In germline, CDR1 is MDHEN, CDR2 SYDVKM. J lost 3 bases, V lost 7 bases, and 14 bases had no gene match. This CDR3 has 16 amino acids. In DNA form, the CDR3 reads TGTGCCAGCACCCCCTGGGCCCGGGGAGGGAAAGAGACCCAGTACTTC. Its protein is CASTPWARGGKETQYF.

Notes on this clone: The sample holds other DNA sequences that translate to the same CDR3. This chain uses TRBV30 with TRBJ1-6; 9 nucleotides line up with TRBD1. This CDR3 contains 15 residues. Germline CDR1 and CDR2: GTSNPN and SVGIG (reference sequence). The junction had 5 bases not matched to a gene; V was cut back by 2 bases and J by 6 bases. The CDR3 DNA follows: TGTGCCTGGAGTCCAAGACAGGGGGGTAATTCACCCCTCCACTTT. Translation gives CAWSPRQGGNSPLHF.

This chain joins TRBV5-1 and TRBJ2-7, with 11 bases matching TRBD2. CDR1 and CDR2 from the germline V gene are SGHRS and YFSETQ. Trimming took 2 bases from V and 3 from J; bases not matched to a gene: 10. This CDR3 spans 17 amino acids. Here the CDR3 reads CASSLRSVAGGIYEQYF. In DNA form, the CDR3 reads TGCGCCAGCAGCTTACGGTCCGTAGCGGGGGGGATCTACGAGCAGTACTTC.

V and J are TRBV10-2 and TRBJ2-3, with a possible D match to TRBD1 (5 bases). Per germline, CDR1 WSHSY and CDR2 SAAADI. V gave up 7 bases and J gave up 4 bases, with 18 bases separating them. This CDR3 is 15 amino acids long. CDR3 nucleotides: TGCGCCAGCAAAGAGAGGCTCCAGGGTCCAGATACGCAGTATTTT. Amino acid sequence: CASKERLQGPDTQYF.

This chain connects TRBV10-3 to TRBJ1-2, with D maybe TRBD1 (6 bases). CDR1 and CDR2 (germline): ENHRY, SYGVKD. This CDR3 comprises 14 residues. The ends were cut back, 4 bases at V and 1 base at J, with 10 bases in the middle. CDR3 amino acids: CAISGGGSNYGYTF. CDR3 DNA sequence: TGTGCCATCAGTGGGGGGGGCAGTAACTATGGCTACACCTTC.

This rearrangement joins TRBV5-6 to TRBJ2-7; TRBD2 matches at 11 bases. The CDR3 sequence is 15 residues long. Germline V gene data show CDR1 as SGHDT and CDR2 as YYEEEE. J was trimmed by 5 bases and V by 4 bases; bases with no gene match: 8. In DNA, the CDR3 is TGTGCCAGCAGCCTTAGCGGGGGGGCACTTCACGAGCAGTACTTC. Translating it yields CASSLSGGALHEQYF.

The chain joins TRBV7-9 to TRBJ1-1; D may be TRBD1 (5 bases). CDR3 length: 16 residues. Trimming removed 4 bases at V and 1 base at J, with 16 bases between. CDR1 is SEHNR, CDR2 FQNEAQ, per germline (reference sequence). CDR3 residues: CASSSGPGGANTEAFF. The CDR3 bases are TGTGCCAGCAGCTCGGGCCCGGGAGGGGCGAACACTGAAGCTTTCTTT.

This clone occurred a few times. This rearrangement joins TRBV3-1 (or the pseudogene TRBV3-2) to TRBJ1-6; D gene unclear. Trimming shortened V by 0 bases and J by 0 bases, and 12 bases separated the two germline ends. Per germline, CDR1 LGHDT and CDR2 YNNKEL (reference sequence). CDR3 length: 18 amino acids. DNA of the CDR3: TGTGCCAGCAGCCAAGAACGGCAGCACAGCTCCTATAATTCACCCCTCCACTTT. It specifies CASSQERQHSSYNSPLHF.

The chain employs TRBV10-1 and TRBJ1-1; maybe TRBD1 (6 bases). The CDR3 contains 13 residues. CDR1 and CDR2 (germline): WNHNN, SYGVQD (reference sequence). Trimming took 3 bases from V and 2 from J, leaving 7 bases between them. Written as DNA, the CDR3 is TGCGCCAGCAGTGAACAGGGCAACACTGAAGCTTTCTTT. It encodes CASSEQGNTEAFF.

This clone was detected only once. The chain joins TRBV5-5 to TRBJ1-2; TRBD1 is a possible D gene (5 bases). The CDR3 spans 13 residues. In germline, CDR1 is SGHKS, CDR2 YYEKEE (reference sequence). V was shortened by 1 base and J by 3 bases, with 7 bases between the two germline ends. The CDR3 sequence is CASSLRGDYGYTF. The DNA for the CDR3 is TGTGCCAGCAGCTTGCGGGGGGACTATGGCTACACCTTC.

As DNA, the CDR3 is TGCGCCAGCAGCCTCACCGGGACAGGGGAGGCTTTCTTT. Translating gives CASSLTGTGEAFF. This chain uses TRBV5-1 with TRBJ1-1; TRBD1 agrees at 10 bases. Per germline, CDR1 SGHRS and CDR2 YFSETQ. The CDR3 runs to 13 residues. V was pared by 4 bases and J by 11 bases, with 8 bases of the junction left unmatched.

This chain connects TRBV11-3 to TRBJ1-1, with D hard to call. CDR1 is SGHNT, CDR2 YENEEA, per germline. Trimming cost V 3 bases and J 4 bases, with 9 bases left between them. The CDR3 spans 13 residues. CDR3 sequence: CASSFGEGTEAFF. CDR3 DNA: TGTGCCAGCAGCTTCGGCGAGGGCACTGAAGCTTTCTTT.

The count of this clone is one. The chain couples TRBV7-2 to TRBJ1-2; no definite D call. The CDR3 covers 12 residues. Germline V lookup: CDR1 SGHTA, CDR2 FQGNSA. The V and J ends lost 7 bases and 2 bases respectively, with 8 bases between them. The CDR3 reads CASNGINYGYTF. As DNA, the CDR3 is TGTGCCAGCAATGGCATAAACTATGGCTACACCTTC.

V usage is TRBV4-2 and J usage is TRBJ1-1; TRBD1 might be the D (6 bases). There are 15 residues in the CDR3. Germline V CDR1 and CDR2: LGHNA, YNFKEQ. V gave up 1 base and J gave up 3 bases, with 12 bases separating them. The DNA for the CDR3 is TGTGCCAGCAGCCAAGGAGGGGGGGCGTACACTGAAGCTTTCTTT. Translation gives CASSQGGGAYTEAFF.